The T cell receptor beta chain described here comes from a study of T and B cells in COVID-19 patients. Blood genomic DNA input for TRB amplification was roughly 220-500 ng. CDR1 is LNHDA, CDR2 SQIVND, per germline (reference sequence). V lost 6 bases and J 6 bases, leaving 12 bases between the germline ends. The CDR3 has 13 residues. Multiplex PCR with BIOMED2 TRB-A/B primer pools amplified TRB rearrangements. TCRdb reanalysed the multiplex PCR reads using MiXCR and keeps one entry per CDR3 protein. Here the sample spans thousands of distinct CDR3 sequences, roughly 25% being singletons. The sample comprised blood. The J gene is TRBJ2-1, the V gene TRBV19; perhaps TRBD2 as D (5 bases). The source is a human donor with active COVID-19. Here the CDR3 DNA reads TGTGCCAGTAGGTGGGAGTGGGTCAATGAGCAGTTCTTC. Amino acid sequence: CASRWEWVNEQFF.